The source of this TCR beta chain is a study of CD8 T cells in Susac syndrome. Study-wide points: The study conceded that its TCR sequencing and HLA analysis involved relatively few individuals.

Remarks on this clonotype: What it binds is unknown.

Germline V gene lookup returns CDR1 SQVTM and CDR2 ANQGSEA. Trimming took off 6 bases at V and 5 bases at J, with 11 bases between the two ends. This CDR3 has 13 residues. RNA totalling about 0.45 to 1 ug underwent reverse transcription with random hexamers. With immunoSEQ multiplex PCR, TCR beta CDR3 was amplified across 54 Vbeta and 13 Jbeta. TCRdb reanalysed the immunoSEQ multiplex PCR reads using MiXCR and keeps one entry per CDR3 protein. The sample gives just over 300,000 distinct CDR3 sequences, around 90% of which show up once; less than 0.08% is in the top ten. The specimen sequenced was CD4+ T cells from PBMCs. The receptor was derived from a human donor with multiple sclerosis. V is TRBV29-1 and J is TRBJ1-6; D ambiguous. In nucleotides, the CDR3 is TGCAGCGTAACGGACGGAAATAATTCACCCCTCCACTTT. Amino acid sequence: CSVTDGNNSPLHF.